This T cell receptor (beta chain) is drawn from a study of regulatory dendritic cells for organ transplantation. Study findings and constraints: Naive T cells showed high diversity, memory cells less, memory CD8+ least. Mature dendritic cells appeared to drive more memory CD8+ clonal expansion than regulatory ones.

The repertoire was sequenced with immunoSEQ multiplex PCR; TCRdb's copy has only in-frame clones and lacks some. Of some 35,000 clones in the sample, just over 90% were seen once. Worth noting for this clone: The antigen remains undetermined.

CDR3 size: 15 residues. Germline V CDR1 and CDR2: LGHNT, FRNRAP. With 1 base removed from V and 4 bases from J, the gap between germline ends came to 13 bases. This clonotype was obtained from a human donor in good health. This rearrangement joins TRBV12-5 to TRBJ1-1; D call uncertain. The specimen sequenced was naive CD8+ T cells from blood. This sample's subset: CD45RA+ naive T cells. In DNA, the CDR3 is TGTGCTAGTGGTTTGGCCTCCGGGCGAGGCACTGAAGCTTTCTTT. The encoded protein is CASGLASGRGTEAFF.